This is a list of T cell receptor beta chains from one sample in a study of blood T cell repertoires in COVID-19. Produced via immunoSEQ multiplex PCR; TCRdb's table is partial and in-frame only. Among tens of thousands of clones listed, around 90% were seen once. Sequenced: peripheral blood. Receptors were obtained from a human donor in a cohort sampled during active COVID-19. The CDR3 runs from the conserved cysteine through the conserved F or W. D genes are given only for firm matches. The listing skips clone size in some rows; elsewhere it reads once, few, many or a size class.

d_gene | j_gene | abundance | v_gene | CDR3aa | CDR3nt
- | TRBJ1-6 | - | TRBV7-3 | CASSLTANSPLHF | TGTGCCAGCAGCTTAACAGCTAATTCACCCCTCCACTTT
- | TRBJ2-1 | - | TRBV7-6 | CASSLVGGAQSSYNEQFF | TGTGCCAGCAGCTTAGTCGGCGGGGCGCAGAGCTCCTACAATGAGCAGTTCTTC
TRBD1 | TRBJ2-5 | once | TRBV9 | CASSAGDRGQGTQYF | TGTGCCAGCAGCGCGGGGGACAGGGGGCAGGGGACCCAGTACTTC
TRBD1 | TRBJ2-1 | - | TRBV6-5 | CASKDRAGSYNEQFF | TGTGCCAGCAAGGACAGGGCTGGCTCCTACAATGAGCAGTTCTTC
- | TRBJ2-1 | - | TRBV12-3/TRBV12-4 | CASSLLYNEQFF | TGTGCCAGCAGTTTACTTTACAATGAGCAGTTCTTC
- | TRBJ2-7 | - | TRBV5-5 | CASSLGDKSSYEQYF | TGTGCCAGCAGCTTGGGGGACAAGAGCTCCTACGAGCAGTACTTC
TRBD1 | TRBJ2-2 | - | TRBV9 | CASSSGTANTGELFF | TGTGCCAGCAGCTCAGGGACAGCGAACACCGGGGAGCTGTTTTTT
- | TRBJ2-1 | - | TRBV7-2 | CASSLVAGAPYNEQFF | TGTGCCAGCAGCTTAGTGGCGGGGGCCCCCTACAATGAGCAGTTCTTC
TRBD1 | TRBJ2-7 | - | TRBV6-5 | CASRRTGTYYEQYF | TGTGCCAGCAGACGGACAGGGACTTACTACGAGCAGTACTTC
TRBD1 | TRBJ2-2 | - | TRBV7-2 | CASSLHKTGGVTGELFF | TGTGCCAGCAGCCTACACAAGACAGGGGGGGTCACCGGGGAGCTGTTTTTT
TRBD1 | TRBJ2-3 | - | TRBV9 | CASTQGEIDTQYF | TGTGCCAGCACCCAGGGGGAGATAGATACGCAGTATTTT
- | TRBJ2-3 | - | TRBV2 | CASSPPASRADTQYF | TGTGCCAGCAGCCCCCCCGCTAGCCGCGCAGATACGCAGTATTTT
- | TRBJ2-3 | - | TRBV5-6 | CASSSRLDPYTDTQYF | TGTGCCAGCAGCTCCCGACTCGATCCTTACACAGATACGCAGTATTTT
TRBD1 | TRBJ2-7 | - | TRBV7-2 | CASSSGTGIYEQYF | TGTGCCAGCAGCTCCGGGACAGGGATATACGAGCAGTACTTC
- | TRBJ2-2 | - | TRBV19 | CASSIDGAETGELFF | TGTGCCAGTAGTATAGACGGAGCGGAGACCGGGGAGCTGTTTTTT
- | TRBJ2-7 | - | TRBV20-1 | CSARISYEQYF | TGCAGTGCTAGAATATCCTACGAGCAGTACTTC
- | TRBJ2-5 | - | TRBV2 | CANSRVRQETQYF | TGTGCCAATTCCAGGGTTAGACAAGAGACCCAGTACTTC
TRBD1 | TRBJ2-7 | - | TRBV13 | CASSLLRGPDEQYF | TGTGCCAGCAGCTTACTCAGGGGGCCTGACGAGCAGTACTTC
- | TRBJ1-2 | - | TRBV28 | CASNPSGGVWGYGYTF | TGTGCCAGCAACCCCAGTGGAGGGGTTTGGGGCTATGGCTACACCTTC
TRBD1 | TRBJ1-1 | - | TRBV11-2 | CASGTGPNTEAFF | TGTGCCAGCGGGACAGGGCCGAACACTGAAGCTTTCTTT
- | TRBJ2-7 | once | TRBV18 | CASSQTGTSYEQYF | TGTGCCAGCTCACAAACGGGGACATCATACGAGCAGTACTTC
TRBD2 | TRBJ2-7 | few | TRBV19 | CASSRAGTSGSSGYEQYF | TGTGCCAGTAGTCGCGCCGGGACTAGCGGGAGTAGTGGATACGAGCAGTACTTC
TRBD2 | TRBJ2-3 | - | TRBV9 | CASSTGLASTDTQYF | TGTGCCAGCAGCACCGGACTAGCAAGCACAGATACGCAGTATTTT
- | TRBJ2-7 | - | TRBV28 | CASSPQGLTYEQYF | TGTGCCAGCAGCCCCCAGGGGCTTACCTACGAGCAGTACTTC
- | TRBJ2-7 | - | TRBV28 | CASSPRGASSYEQYF | TGTGCCAGCAGTCCCAGGGGGGCGAGCTCCTACGAGCAGTACTTC
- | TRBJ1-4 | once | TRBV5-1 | CASSLGETRSEKLFF | TGCGCCAGCAGCTTGGGCGAAACCCGAAGTGAAAAACTGTTTTTT
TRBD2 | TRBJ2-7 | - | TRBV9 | CASSRTSGSPWLGYEQYF | TGTGCCAGCAGCCGGACTAGCGGGAGTCCTTGGTTGGGATACGAGCAGTACTTC
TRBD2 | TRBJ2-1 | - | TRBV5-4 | CASSLGRAGGNREQFF | TGTGCCAGCAGCTTGGGTCGGGCGGGGGGCAACCGGGAGCAGTTCTTC